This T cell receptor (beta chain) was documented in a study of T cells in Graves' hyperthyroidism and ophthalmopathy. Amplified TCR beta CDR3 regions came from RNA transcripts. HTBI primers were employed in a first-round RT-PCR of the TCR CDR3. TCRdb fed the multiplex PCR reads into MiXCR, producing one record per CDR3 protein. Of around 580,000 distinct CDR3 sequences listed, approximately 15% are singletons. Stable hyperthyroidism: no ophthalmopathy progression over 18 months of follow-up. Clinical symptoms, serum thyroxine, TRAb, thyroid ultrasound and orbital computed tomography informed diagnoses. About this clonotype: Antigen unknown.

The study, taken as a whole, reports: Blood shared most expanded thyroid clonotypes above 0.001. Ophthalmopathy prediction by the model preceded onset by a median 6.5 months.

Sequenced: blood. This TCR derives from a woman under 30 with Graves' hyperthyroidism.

The CDR3 DNA reads TGTGCCAGCAGAAGCCCTTCTACAAGTTGGTACTATGGCTACACCTTC. Amino acid sequence: CASRSPSTSWYYGYTF. J is TRBJ1-2 and V is TRBV6-1; no reliable D call. In germline, CDR1 is MNHNS, CDR2 SASEGT. V gave up 6 bases and J gave up 3 bases, with 20 bases separating them. This CDR3 has 16 residues.